A single sample is the source of the 18 T cell receptor beta chains below, sequenced in a study of post-analysis software for immune sequencing data. Broader study findings: Patients had higher frequencies than controls of a handful of TRBV segments, including TRBV5-6, TRBV5-1 and TRBV20-1.

Researchers reported that TCR beta cDNA libraries carried unique molecular identifiers. TCRdb recomputed calls from the PCR reads with MiXCR, one row per CDR3 protein. The sample records approximately 250,000 distinct CDR3 sequences, approximately 34% being singletons. Which antigens these TCRs recognize remains unknown. Material for sequencing was blood. The receptor set was obtained from a girl aged 5 to 17 with multiple sclerosis.

As regards this clonotype: A clone one base away is much larger, so this may be a read error. V and J are TRBV10-3 and TRBJ1-5; 12 bases fit TRBD1. Germline CDR1 reads ENHRY; CDR2 reads SYGVKD. The CDR3 length is 14 residues. After removal of 6 bases from V and 7 bases from J, the junction contained 4 bases not matched to a gene. CDR3 loop: CAIRGQGADQPQHF. CDR3 nucleotides: TGTGCCATCAGGGGACAGGGGGCGGACCAGCCCCAGCATTTT.

This clonotype has only a few counts. For the CDR3, the DNA is TGCGCCAGCAGCCAAGAGTCGCGCAACGGAAACACCATATATTTT. Translated: CASSQESRNGNTIYF. V usage is TRBV4-1 and J usage is TRBJ1-3, with D unresolved. Trimming removed 0 bases at V and 4 bases at J, with 10 bases between. This CDR3 spans 15 amino acids. The germline V gene has CDR1 MGHRA and CDR2 YSYEKL.

This clonotype was counted many times. The rearrangement joins TRBV15 to TRBJ1-6; 7 nucleotides align to TRBD1. This CDR3 has 17 residues. CDR1 and CDR2 from the germline V gene are LNHNV and YYDKDF (reference sequence). V shed 3 bases, J shed 5 bases, and the junction held 10 bases outside the gene matches. In DNA form, the CDR3 reads TGTGCCACCAGCAGCCCCCTCGTGGGGACAGATAATTCACCCCTCCACTTT. Amino acid sequence: CATSSPLVGTDNSPLHF.

This clonotype was observed a handful of times. The rearrangement links TRBV20-1 to TRBJ1-5, with 11 bases that match TRBD1. The CDR3 has 14 residues. The germline V gene has CDR1 DFQATT and CDR2 SNEGSKA (reference sequence). Trimming removed 2 bases from V and 9 bases from J; junction bases left unmatched: 6. For the CDR3, the DNA is TGCAGTGCTAGACGGACAGGGGGCCCCAGGCCCCAGCATTTT. Translating gives CSARRTGGPRPQHF.

V gene TRBV13 combines with J gene TRBJ2-7; D is uncertain. V was cut by 6 bases and J by 10 bases, with 13 bases left in between. This CDR3 has 11 amino acids. Per germline, CDR1 PRHDT and CDR2 FYEKMQ (reference sequence). CDR3 sequence reads: CASSLTQTQYF. The CDR3 DNA is TGTGCCAGCAGTTTGACCCAAACCCAGTACTTC.

This chain links TRBV4-1 with TRBJ1-2; possibly TRBD1 for D (6 bases). The V and J ends lost 3 bases and 1 base respectively, with 18 bases between them. Per the germline V gene, CDR1 is MGHRA and CDR2 is YSYEKL. The CDR3 covers 17 residues. In DNA, the CDR3 is TGCGCCAGCAGCCACTCCCCGGTGGGACAACTTAACTATGGCTACACCTTC. This sequence encodes CASSHSPVGQLNYGYTF.

This clonotype came up a few times. The V call is TRBV14, the J call TRBJ1-6; no clear D. The V end lost 4 bases, the J end lost 6 bases, and 13 bases lay between the germline ends. CDR1 SGHDN and CDR2 FVKESK come from the germline V gene. The CDR3 is 15 amino acids. The CDR3 nucleotides read TGTGCCAGCAGCCCCGGCGGGTTTAGTAATTCACCCCTCCACTTT. Amino acids: CASSPGGFSNSPLHF.

This clonotype was seen a handful of times. The CDR3 sequence is CASSGGSNYGYTF. CDR3 coding DNA: TGCGCCAGCAGTGGAGGCTCCAACTATGGCTACACCTTC. V and J are TRBV10-2 and TRBJ1-2; no clear D. Germline CDR1 and CDR2: WSHSY and SAAADI. The V end was cut by 4 bases, the J end by 2 bases, with 8 bases between. This CDR3 comprises 13 residues.

This clonotype occurred a few times. This could be a read error, since a much larger clone is one nucleotide away. The chain combines TRBV6-2 or TRBV6-3 with TRBJ2-3; 7 bases match TRBD2. This CDR3 spans 14 amino acids. V shed 6 bases, J shed 0 bases, and the junction held 3 bases outside the gene matches. The germline gives CDR1 MNHEY, CDR2 SVGEGT. The CDR3 nucleotides are TGTGCCAGCAGGGGCGGGGGAAGCACAGATACGCAGTATTTT. Protein product: CASRGGGSTDTQYF.

V is TRBV5-1 and J is TRBJ2-2; 10 bases fit TRBD2. Germline assignment: CDR1 SGHRS and CDR2 YFSETQ. The CDR3 runs 17 residues. J was trimmed by 6 bases and V by 0 bases; bases with no gene match: 8. CDR3 bases: TGCGCCAGCAGCTTGGTGAAAGCGGGGGGGCCGGCCGGGGAGCTGTTTTTT. It specifies CASSLVKAGGPAGELFF.

This clonotype was found many times. The chain couples TRBV3-1 to TRBJ1-6, with 8 positions matching TRBD1. Losses at the gene ends were 5 bases for V and 10 bases for J; bases not matched to a gene: 10. Germline V gene sequence: CDR1 LGHDT, CDR2 YNNKEL (reference sequence). The length of the CDR3 is 15 residues. CDR3 sequence reads: CASSARGREASPLHF. The CDR3 region has the DNA TGTGCCAGCAGCGCCAGGGGGCGGGAGGCCTCACCCCTCCACTTT.

This clonotype occurred a few times. The rearrangement links TRBV28 to TRBJ2-7; 9 bases align to TRBD1. CDR3 length: 15 amino acids. CDR1 is MDHEN, CDR2 SYDVKM, per germline. Trimming cost V 5 bases and J 5 bases; bases outside gene matches: 10. The CDR3 region has the DNA TGTGCCAGCAGTCAGGACAGGGGCGGCGAAAACGAGCAGTACTTC. Protein product: CASSQDRGGENEQYF.

This chain connects TRBV10-3 to TRBJ2-3, with D tentatively TRBD2 (5 bases). This CDR3 region has 15 residues. Trimming left V 0 bases short and J 0 bases short, with 7 bases between. Per the germline V gene, CDR1 is ENHRY and CDR2 is SYGVKD. The CDR3 region has the DNA TGTGCCATCAGTGAGTCGACGGGAAGCACAGATACGCAGTATTTT. Translating it yields CAISESTGSTDTQYF.

This clonotype was picked up many times. V usage is TRBV29-1 and J usage is TRBJ2-5; 9 positions match TRBD2. With V trimmed by 2 bases and J by 5 bases, 3 bases remained unmatched. CDR1 is SQVTM and CDR2 is ANQGSEA in the germline V gene. The CDR3 runs 13 residues. The CDR3 loop reads CSVELAGRETQYF. The CDR3 nucleotides are TGCAGCGTTGAACTAGCGGGGAGGGAGACCCAGTACTTC.

This clonotype was counted between two and nine times. This rearrangement joins TRBV3-1 to TRBJ1-6; D ambiguous. The CDR3 is 13 amino acids. Per germline, CDR1 LGHDT and CDR2 YNNKEL (reference sequence). V was cut by 8 bases and J by 8 bases, with 13 bases left in between. CDR3 nucleotides: TGTGCCAGCCATCACTCTAGAGATTCACCCCTCCACTTT. Translation: CASHHSRDSPLHF.

This clonotype has ten or more counts. The chain links TRBV5-1 to TRBJ2-1; no definite D call. V lost 0 bases and J lost 8, with 12 bases in between. The CDR3 length is 14 residues. Germline CDR1 SGHRS, CDR2 YFSETQ. CDR3 sequence: CASSLARPSDEQFF. Here the CDR3 DNA reads TGCGCCAGCAGCTTGGCTAGGCCTTCTGATGAGCAGTTCTTC.

This clonotype came up many times. The rearrangement joins TRBV20-1 to TRBJ2-1; D gene uncertain. The CDR3 has 15 amino acids. V was shortened by 3 bases and J by 0 bases, with 12 bases between the two germline ends. Germline V CDR1 and CDR2: DFQATT, SNEGSKA (reference sequence). The CDR3 DNA is TGCAGTGCTAGTTTGGGTGGGAACTCCTACAATGAGCAGTTCTTC. Translation: CSASLGGNSYNEQFF.

This clonotype was detected a few times. This may come from a read error, since a much larger clone is one base off. The chain is built from TRBV7-9 and TRBJ2-1, with 9 bases lining up with TRBD1. CDR1 is SEHNR, CDR2 FQNEAQ, per germline (reference sequence). CDR3 size: 16 residues. CDR3 nucleotide sequence: TGTGTCAGCAGCGAACAGGGGGCTCGAGAATACAATGAGCAGTTCTTC. Its protein product is CVSSEQGAREYNEQFF.